A single TCR beta chain is shown here with its context. The antigen is unknown. CDR1 and CDR2 (germline): LNHDA, SQIVND (reference sequence). Trimming removed 0 bases at V and 4 bases at J, with 6 bases between. The CDR3 is 14 amino acids. This specimen comes from a study of cytomegalovirus exposure and HLA in healthy donors. The study, taken as a whole, reports: Reported performance of the classifier showed diagnosis of cytomegalovirus status with high specificity and sensitivity.

The study ran its PCR with 60 Vbeta and 13 Jbeta primers. Profiling relied on immunoSEQ multiplex PCR, and the TCRdb table lists in-frame clones only, not all of them. The table lists about 120,000 clones, 60% to 85% of them singletons. This chain uses TRBV19 with TRBJ2-2, with a weak D call TRBD2 (6 bases). Sequencing was carried out using PBMCs. This TCR was sampled from a woman between 25 and 40 years old in good health and CMV-seropositive. The CDR3 nucleotides are TGTGCCAGTAGTATAGACGGGGGCACCGGGGAGCTGTTTTTT. Amino acids: CASSIDGGTGELFF.